Listed below are T cell receptor beta chains from one sample, sequenced in a study of identifying expanded T cells in peripheral blood. Profiling relied on immunoSEQ multiplex PCR, and the TCRdb table lists in-frame clones only, not all of them. The sample comprises some 78,000 clones, 70% to 90% of which are singletons, and around 20% rests with the top ten. The source material was blood. These receptors originate from a person aged 18-70 years in good health. CDR3s include the opening cysteine and the closing phenylalanine or tryptophan. Fields, in order: V gene, clone size, D gene, J gene, CDR3 protein, CDR3 DNA. A D gene is named only where the DNA matches it firmly. For some rows the clone size is stated as once, few or many, or as a class when expanded; others skip it.

v_call: TRBV15
clone_size: -
d_call: -
j_call: TRBJ2-7
cdr3_aa: CATSRDRDVGYEQYF
cdr3_nt: TGTGCCACCAGCAGAGATAGGGACGTAGGCTACGAGCAGTACTTC

v_call: TRBV18
clone_size: -
d_call: -
j_call: TRBJ2-7
cdr3_aa: CASSLDRSYEQYF
cdr3_nt: TGTGCCAGCTCACTAGACAGGTCCTACGAGCAGTACTTC

v_call: TRBV4-3
clone_size: once
d_call: TRBD1
j_call: TRBJ1-2
cdr3_aa: CASSQAPRGTGGGYTF
cdr3_nt: TGCGCCAGCAGCCAGGCCCCTCGGGGAACAGGGGGTGGCTACACCTTC

v_call: TRBV11-2
clone_size: -
d_call: -
j_call: TRBJ2-1
cdr3_aa: CASSLGGGSGSSQFF
cdr3_nt: TGTGCCAGCAGCTTGGGGGGCGGAAGTGGTTCAAGTCAGTTCTTC

v_call: TRBV10-3
clone_size: once
d_call: TRBD2
j_call: TRBJ2-3
cdr3_aa: CAISESGLAATDTQYF
cdr3_nt: TGTGCCATCAGTGAGTCTGGGCTAGCGGCAACAGATACGCAGTATTTT

v_call: TRBV13
clone_size: -
d_call: -
j_call: TRBJ2-7
cdr3_aa: CASSSRGGLRSYEQYF
cdr3_nt: TGTGCCAGCAGCTCCCGAGGGGGTCTCCGCTCCTACGAGCAGTACTTC

v_call: TRBV30
clone_size: -
d_call: -
j_call: TRBJ1-2
cdr3_aa: CAWSRGAGGYTF
cdr3_nt: TGTGCCTGGAGTAGGGGGGCGGGTGGCTACACCTTC

v_call: TRBV13
clone_size: -
d_call: -
j_call: TRBJ2-3
cdr3_aa: CASSPGTGYADTQYF
cdr3_nt: TGTGCCAGCAGCCCAGGCACAGGGTACGCAGATACGCAGTATTTT

v_call: TRBV6-1
clone_size: -
d_call: TRBD2
j_call: TRBJ2-1
cdr3_aa: CASSEDAGETGDEQFF
cdr3_nt: TGTGCCAGCAGTGAAGACGCGGGGGAAACCGGCGATGAGCAGTTCTTC

v_call: TRBV19
clone_size: -
d_call: -
j_call: TRBJ2-5
cdr3_aa: CASSIQLRGETQYF
cdr3_nt: TGTGCCAGTAGTATACAACTCAGGGGAGAGACCCAGTACTTC

v_call: TRBV27
clone_size: -
d_call: TRBD2
j_call: TRBJ2-1
cdr3_aa: CATKPAQGLAGGRNEQFF
cdr3_nt: TGTGCCACCAAGCCAGCCCAGGGACTAGCGGGGGGAAGGAATGAGCAGTTCTTC

v_call: TRBV4-3
clone_size: -
d_call: TRBD1
j_call: TRBJ2-5
cdr3_aa: CASSQGTGGRYQETQYF
cdr3_nt: TGCGCCAGCAGCCAAGGGACAGGGGGCCGGTACCAAGAGACCCAGTACTTC

v_call: TRBV19
clone_size: -
d_call: -
j_call: TRBJ1-4
cdr3_aa: CASSATATGRELFF
cdr3_nt: TGTGCCAGTAGTGCCACGGCTACAGGGAGGGAACTGTTTTTT

v_call: TRBV11-2
clone_size: once
d_call: -
j_call: TRBJ2-7
cdr3_aa: CASSLSAYSYEQYF
cdr3_nt: TGTGCCAGCAGCTTAAGTGCATACTCCTACGAGCAGTACTTC

v_call: TRBV7-2
clone_size: -
d_call: TRBD1
j_call: TRBJ2-7
cdr3_aa: CASSLEQGTFEQYF
cdr3_nt: TGTGCCAGCAGCTTAGAACAGGGGACCTTCGAGCAGTACTTC

v_call: TRBV6-6
clone_size: -
d_call: TRBD1
j_call: TRBJ1-1
cdr3_aa: CASSSGRGPLNTEAFF
cdr3_nt: TGTGCCAGCAGTTCCGGGAGGGGGCCCCTTAACACTGAAGCTTTCTTT

v_call: TRBV5-6
clone_size: -
d_call: -
j_call: TRBJ2-3
cdr3_aa: CASSHDSPDTQYF
cdr3_nt: TGTGCCAGCAGCCACGACTCACCAGATACGCAGTATTTT

v_call: TRBV27
clone_size: -
d_call: TRBD2
j_call: TRBJ2-7
cdr3_aa: CASSWNPASGAYEQYF
cdr3_nt: TGTGCCAGCAGTTGGAACCCGGCTAGCGGGGCCTACGAGCAGTACTTC

v_call: TRBV20-1
clone_size: -
d_call: -
j_call: TRBJ1-4
cdr3_aa: CSARFNEKLFF
cdr3_nt: TGCAGTGCGCGGTTTAATGAAAAACTGTTTTTT

v_call: TRBV4-1
clone_size: -
d_call: -
j_call: TRBJ1-1
cdr3_aa: CASSQGTGWNTEAFF
cdr3_nt: TGCGCCAGCAGCCAAGGTACAGGGTGGAACACTGAAGCTTTCTTT

v_call: TRBV7-9
clone_size: few
d_call: -
j_call: TRBJ1-3
cdr3_aa: CASSPAPNTIYF
cdr3_nt: TGTGCCAGCAGCCCCGCACCAAACACCATATATTTT

v_call: TRBV7-2
clone_size: -
d_call: -
j_call: TRBJ2-7
cdr3_aa: CASSNIVGYEQYF
cdr3_nt: TGTGCCAGCAGTAATATAGTCGGTTACGAGCAGTACTTC

v_call: TRBV14
clone_size: -
d_call: -
j_call: TRBJ1-2
cdr3_aa: CASSQESWSGYTF
cdr3_nt: TGTGCCAGCAGCCAAGAGTCCTGGAGTGGCTACACCTTC

v_call: TRBV10-1
clone_size: -
d_call: -
j_call: TRBJ2-5
cdr3_aa: CASSGDLKETQYF
cdr3_nt: TGCGCCAGCAGCGGGGACCTCAAAGAGACCCAGTACTTC

v_call: TRBV4-1
clone_size: -
d_call: -
j_call: TRBJ1-5
cdr3_aa: CASSNRLKNQPQHF
cdr3_nt: TGCGCCAGCAGCAATAGACTGAAAAATCAGCCCCAGCATTTT

v_call: TRBV5-6
clone_size: -
d_call: -
j_call: TRBJ2-7
cdr3_aa: CASSSPLGTHSYEQYF
cdr3_nt: TGTGCCAGCAGCTCCCCCTTGGGGACTCATTCCTACGAGCAGTACTTC

v_call: TRBV18
clone_size: -
d_call: TRBD1
j_call: TRBJ1-6
cdr3_aa: CASSPDPRQQGYNSPLHF
cdr3_nt: TGTGCCAGCTCGCCCGACCCCCGGCAACAGGGGTATAATTCACCCCTCCACTTT

v_call: TRBV2
clone_size: few
d_call: -
j_call: TRBJ1-2
cdr3_aa: CASTMTGYTF
cdr3_nt: TGTGCCAGCACTATGACGGGCTACACCTTC

v_call: TRBV27
clone_size: -
d_call: -
j_call: TRBJ2-7
cdr3_aa: CASSSTATYEQYF
cdr3_nt: TGTGCCAGCAGTTCGACAGCAACCTACGAGCAGTACTTC

v_call: TRBV19
clone_size: -
d_call: TRBD1
j_call: TRBJ1-4
cdr3_aa: CASSSGTGEGKLFF
cdr3_nt: TGTGCCAGTAGCTCCGGGACAGGGGAAGGAAAACTGTTTTTT

v_call: TRBV7-9
clone_size: -
d_call: -
j_call: TRBJ2-7
cdr3_aa: CASSLNTFSGREQYF
cdr3_nt: TGTGCCAGCAGCCTAAACACGTTTTCAGGGAGGGAGCAGTACTTC

v_call: TRBV27
clone_size: -
d_call: TRBD1
j_call: TRBJ2-7
cdr3_aa: CASSFRGQGGKQYF
cdr3_nt: TGTGCCAGCAGTTTTCGGGGACAGGGTGGTAAGCAGTACTTC

v_call: TRBV6-6
clone_size: -
d_call: -
j_call: TRBJ1-5
cdr3_aa: CASSYGLVSNQPQHF
cdr3_nt: TGTGCCAGCAGTTACGGACTAGTTAGCAATCAGCCCCAGCATTTT

v_call: TRBV10-2
clone_size: few
d_call: TRBD2
j_call: TRBJ2-3
cdr3_aa: CASSDYSGGGTDTQYF
cdr3_nt: TGCGCCAGCAGTGACTATAGCGGGGGAGGCACAGATACGCAGTATTTT

v_call: TRBV15
clone_size: -
d_call: -
j_call: TRBJ1-6
cdr3_aa: CATSRDRVGAISSYNSPLHF
cdr3_nt: TGTGCCACCAGCAGAGATAGGGTCGGCGCGATTAGCTCCTATAATTCACCCCTCCACTTT

v_call: TRBV18
clone_size: -
d_call: -
j_call: TRBJ1-1
cdr3_aa: CASSPQGMNTEAFF
cdr3_nt: TGTGCCAGCTCACCCCAGGGAATGAACACTGAAGCTTTCTTT

v_call: TRBV4-3
clone_size: -
d_call: TRBD1
j_call: TRBJ1-6
cdr3_aa: CASSQDSGQGNSPLHF
cdr3_nt: TGCGCCAGCAGCCAAGATTCCGGACAGGGAAATTCACCCCTCCACTTT

v_call: TRBV7-2
clone_size: -
d_call: TRBD1
j_call: TRBJ2-7
cdr3_aa: CASSQDRGIYEQYF
cdr3_nt: TGTGCCAGCAGCCAGGACAGGGGAATATACGAGCAGTACTTC

v_call: TRBV9
clone_size: -
d_call: TRBD2
j_call: TRBJ2-2
cdr3_aa: CASSERGSRAGELFF
cdr3_nt: TGTGCCAGCAGCGAGCGGGGTAGCCGAGCCGGGGAGCTGTTTTTT

v_call: TRBV28
clone_size: once
d_call: -
j_call: TRBJ2-3
cdr3_aa: CASSNGVSTDTQYF
cdr3_nt: TGTGCCAGCAGTAACGGGGTTAGCACAGATACGCAGTATTTT

v_call: TRBV6-6
clone_size: once
d_call: TRBD1
j_call: TRBJ2-2
cdr3_aa: CASNAPGGGKTGELFF
cdr3_nt: TGTGCCAGCAACGCCCCAGGGGGCGGTAAGACCGGGGAGCTGTTTTTT

v_call: TRBV27
clone_size: -
d_call: TRBD1
j_call: TRBJ2-5
cdr3_aa: CASSPDRAPQYF
cdr3_nt: TGTGCCAGCAGCCCTGACAGGGCACCCCAGTACTTC

v_call: TRBV13
clone_size: -
d_call: TRBD1
j_call: TRBJ2-3
cdr3_aa: CASSSWDRDTDTQYF
cdr3_nt: TGTGCCAGCAGCTCCTGGGACAGGGATACAGATACGCAGTATTTT

v_call: TRBV30
clone_size: -
d_call: TRBD2
j_call: TRBJ2-7
cdr3_aa: CACLADSYEQYF
cdr3_nt: TGTGCCTGCCTAGCGGATTCCTACGAGCAGTACTTC

v_call: TRBV18
clone_size: -
d_call: TRBD1
j_call: TRBJ1-4
cdr3_aa: CASSQVTGRSTNEKLFF
cdr3_nt: TGTGCCAGCTCACAAGTGACAGGGAGGAGCACTAATGAAAAACTGTTTTTT